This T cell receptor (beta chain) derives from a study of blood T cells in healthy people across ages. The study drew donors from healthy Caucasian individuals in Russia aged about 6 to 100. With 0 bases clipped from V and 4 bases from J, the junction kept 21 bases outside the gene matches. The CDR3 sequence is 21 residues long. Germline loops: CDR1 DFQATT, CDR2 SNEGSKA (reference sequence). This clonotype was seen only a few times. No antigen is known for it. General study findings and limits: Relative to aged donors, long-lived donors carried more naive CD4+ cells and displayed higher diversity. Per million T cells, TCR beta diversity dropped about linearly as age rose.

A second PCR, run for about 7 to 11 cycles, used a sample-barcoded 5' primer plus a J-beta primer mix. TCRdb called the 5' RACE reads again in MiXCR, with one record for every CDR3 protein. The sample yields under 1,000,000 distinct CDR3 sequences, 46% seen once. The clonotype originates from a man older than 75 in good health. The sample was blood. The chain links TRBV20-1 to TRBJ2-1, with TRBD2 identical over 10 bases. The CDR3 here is CSARDLLPVAGGPQKYNEQFF. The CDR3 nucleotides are TGCAGTGCTAGAGATTTGCTTCCCGTAGCGGGAGGACCCCAAAAGTACAATGAGCAGTTCTTC.